This is a list of T cell receptor beta chains from one sample in a study of cytomegalovirus exposure and HLA in healthy donors. Method: immunoSEQ multiplex PCR; TCRdb's copy keeps in-frame clones and lacks some. The sample consists of roughly 100,000 clones, about 80% of them appearing once. What was sequenced was PBMCs. These TCRs come from a middle-aged man in good health and CMV-seronegative. Each CDR3 is given with its conserved first and last residue. The D gene is left open where the match is weak. Size tells how often a clone was seen (once, few, many) or the class of an expanded clone, and some rows leave it out.

TGCGCCAGCAGCCAGCGGGGATACCAAGAGACCCAGTACTTC | CASSQRGYQETQYF | NA | TRBV4-3 | NA | TRBJ2-5
TGTGCCAGCAGCTCAATGGGGGCCGGGAACACTGAAGCTTTCTTT | CASSSMGAGNTEAFF | once | TRBV7-2 | NA | TRBJ1-1
TGTGCCAGCAGCATCGGACAGACAACCTACGAGCAGTACTTC | CASSIGQTTYEQYF | NA | TRBV7-2 | NA | TRBJ2-7
TGCGCCAGCAGCCCTGGCAGGGTCCGATTAGACAATGAGCAGTTCTTC | CASSPGRVRLDNEQFF | once | TRBV5-1 | NA | TRBJ2-1
TGCGCCAGCAGTGAGCCAGTACAGGCAGCGGATACGCAGTATTTT | CASSEPVQAADTQYF | NA | TRBV10-1 | NA | TRBJ2-3
TGTGCCAGCAGTTACATGGGCGGGGGCGTTGAGCAGTTCTTC | CASSYMGGGVEQFF | once | TRBV6-5 | NA | TRBJ2-1
TGTGCCAGCAGCCTTACATTGAACACTGAAGCTTTCTTT | CASSLTLNTEAFF | NA | TRBV5-5 | NA | TRBJ1-1
TGTGCCAGCAGCCCCACGCGGCTAGCGGGGGTCAGACCAGATACGCAGTATTTT | CASSPTRLAGVRPDTQYF | NA | TRBV7-8 | TRBD2 | TRBJ2-3
TGTGCCAGCATTCTACGAATTCGAGCGGCCAATGAGCAGTTCTTC | CASILRIRAANEQFF | NA | TRBV28 | NA | TRBJ2-1
TGTGCCAGCATTTCGGACGGGACTAGCGGGAGAAATGAGCAGTTCTTC | CASISDGTSGRNEQFF | few | TRBV2 | TRBD2 | TRBJ2-1
TGTGCCAGCAGTTGGCGGGCGACCTACAATGAGCAGTTCTTC | CASSWRATYNEQFF | NA | TRBV6-5 | NA | TRBJ2-1
TGTGCCAGCAGTGTAAACCAGGGTGTCTACGGCTACACCTTC | CASSVNQGVYGYTF | NA | TRBV6-1 | NA | TRBJ1-2
TGTGCCAGCAGTTGGTCCCGGGGGGCTGGAAACACCATATATTTT | CASSWSRGAGNTIYF | NA | TRBV6-5 | NA | TRBJ1-3
TGTGCCAGCAAGCTTGCCTACGAGCAGTACTTC | CASKLAYEQYF | NA | TRBV6-5 | NA | TRBJ2-7
TGTGCCAGCAGTTTCAGGGTGGGAGAGCAGTACTTC | CASSFRVGEQYF | few | TRBV6-1 | NA | TRBJ2-7
TGTGCCAGCAGCTGGGACAGGGAAACTGAAGCTTTCTTT | CASSWDRETEAFF | NA | TRBV11-2 | TRBD1 | TRBJ1-1
TGTGCCAGCGAGGGGAGTAGCGGGAGGGCCTTAGAGACCCAGTACTTC | CASEGSSGRALETQYF | once | TRBV7-8 | TRBD2 | TRBJ2-5
TGTGCCAGCAGCTTAAGCGGGGAAAACATTCAGTACTTC | CASSLSGENIQYF | NA | TRBV7-8 | TRBD2 | TRBJ2-4
TGTGCCAGCAGCCATAAATCCAGGCTAGCGTGGTGCGAGCAGTACTTC | CASSHKSRLAWCEQYF | NA | TRBV21-1 | NA | TRBJ2-7
TGTGCCAGCAGTACGGACAGGGGGATTTTTGGGAGCAATCAGCCCCAGCATTTT | CASSTDRGIFGSNQPQHF | NA | TRBV28 | TRBD1 | TRBJ1-5
TGTGCCAGCCAGGCGAGCTCCTATAATTCACCCCTCCACTTT | CASQASSYNSPLHF | NA | TRBV19 | NA | TRBJ1-6
TGTGCCAGCAGCTACGGGGACAGACTGAGCTCTGGGGCCAACGTCCTGACTTTC | CASSYGDRLSSGANVLTF | once | TRBV7-3 | TRBD1 | TRBJ2-6
TGTGCCAGCAGCTCAGGGGTTAATAGCTATGAGCAGTTCTTC | CASSSGVNSYEQFF | NA | TRBV9 | NA | TRBJ2-1
TGTGCCAGCAGCTTGTACAGAGCCCCTATTCGCTACACCTTC | CASSLYRAPIRYTF | NA | TRBV5-8 | NA | TRBJ1-2
TGCAGCGTCCTCACTAGCGGGAGCCGGAACGAGCAGTACTTC | CSVLTSGSRNEQYF | NA | TRBV29-1 | TRBD2 | TRBJ2-7
TGCGCCAGCAGCAGATCAGGGGGCGCCGAGCAGTACTTC | CASSRSGGAEQYF | NA | TRBV5-1 | TRBD1 | TRBJ2-7
TGCGCCAGCAGCCCCCCCTTAGCGGGAGTGGGAGGGACCCAGTACTTC | CASSPPLAGVGGTQYF | NA | TRBV5-1 | TRBD2 | TRBJ2-5
TGTGCCAGTAGTATAACAGGGGCCTGGGGACAGCCCCAGCATTTT | CASSITGAWGQPQHF | NA | TRBV19 | TRBD1 | TRBJ1-5
TGTGCCAGCAGCAAAGAGAGACCAGGGGGATCCTACAATGAGCAGTTCTTC | CASSKERPGGSYNEQFF | NA | TRBV21-1 | NA | TRBJ2-1
TGCGCCAGCAGCTGGAGGCCCGGGTCAGAGACCCAGTACTTC | CASSWRPGSETQYF | NA | TRBV5-1 | NA | TRBJ2-5
TGTGCCAGCAGCGCCACTAGCGGGGGGGCGGGTCAGCAGTTCTTC | CASSATSGGAGQQFF | few | TRBV6-4 | TRBD2 | TRBJ2-1
TGTGCCAGCAGAAGGCTAGAAACGCAGTATTTT | CASRRLETQYF | NA | TRBV6-5 | NA | TRBJ2-3
TGTGCCAGCAGCCAACTGGGACTAGCGGTACACACAGATACGCAGTATTTT | CASSQLGLAVHTDTQYF | NA | TRBV9 | TRBD2 | TRBJ2-3
TGTGCCAGCAGTGAAAGGCTAGCGGGAATTTACAATGAGCAGTTCTTC | CASSERLAGIYNEQFF | NA | TRBV2 | TRBD2 | TRBJ2-1
TGTGCCAGCAGCCTGACGACAGGGGGCGGTTCACCCCTCCACTTT | CASSLTTGGGSPLHF | few | TRBV11-2 | TRBD1 | TRBJ1-6
TGTGCCAGCAGTTTCAACAGGGGGAACACTGAAGCTTTCTTT | CASSFNRGNTEAFF | NA | TRBV27 | TRBD1 | TRBJ1-1
TGTGCCAGCAGTTCGCAGGGTCCCCACGCCGGGGAGCTGTTTTTT | CASSSQGPHAGELFF | NA | TRBV27 | NA | TRBJ2-2